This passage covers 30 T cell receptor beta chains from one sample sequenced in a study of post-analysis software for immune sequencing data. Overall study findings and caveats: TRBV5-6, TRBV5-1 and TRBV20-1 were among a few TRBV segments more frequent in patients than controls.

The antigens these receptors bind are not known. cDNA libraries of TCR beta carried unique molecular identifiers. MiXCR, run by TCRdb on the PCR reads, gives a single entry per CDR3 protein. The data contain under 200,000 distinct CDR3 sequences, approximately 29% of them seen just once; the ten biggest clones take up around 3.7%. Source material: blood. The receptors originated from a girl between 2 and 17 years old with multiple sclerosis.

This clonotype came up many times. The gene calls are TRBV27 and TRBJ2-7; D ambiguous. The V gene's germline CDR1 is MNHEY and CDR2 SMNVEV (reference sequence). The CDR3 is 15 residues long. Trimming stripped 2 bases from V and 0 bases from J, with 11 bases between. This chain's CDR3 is CASSLRFYASYEQYF. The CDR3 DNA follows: TGTGCCAGCAGTTTACGCTTTTACGCCTCCTACGAGCAGTACTTC.

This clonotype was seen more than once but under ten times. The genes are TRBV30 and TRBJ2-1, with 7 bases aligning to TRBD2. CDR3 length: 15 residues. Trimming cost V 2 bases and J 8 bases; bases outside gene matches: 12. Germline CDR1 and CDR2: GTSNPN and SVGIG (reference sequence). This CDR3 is CAWSPGLAGGHEQFF. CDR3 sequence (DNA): TGTGCCTGGAGTCCTGGGTTAGCGGGCGGCCATGAGCAGTTCTTC.

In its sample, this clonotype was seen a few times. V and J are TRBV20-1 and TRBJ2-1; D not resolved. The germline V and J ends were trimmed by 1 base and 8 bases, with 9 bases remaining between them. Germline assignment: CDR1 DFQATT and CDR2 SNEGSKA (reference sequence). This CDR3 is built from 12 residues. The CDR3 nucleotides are TGCAGTGCTAGAGGGATAGCCTATGAGCAGTTCTTC. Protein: CSARGIAYEQFF.

This CDR3 reads CASSPGTGLEAGYTF. In nucleotides, the CDR3 is TGTGCCAGCTCACCCGGGACAGGCCTCGAAGCTGGCTACACCTTC. This chain joins TRBV18 and TRBJ1-2; 8 bases line up with TRBD1. Trimming removed 3 bases from V and 7 bases from J; junction bases left unmatched: 10. The CDR3 covers 15 residues. Germline loops: CDR1 KGHSH, CDR2 LQKENI.

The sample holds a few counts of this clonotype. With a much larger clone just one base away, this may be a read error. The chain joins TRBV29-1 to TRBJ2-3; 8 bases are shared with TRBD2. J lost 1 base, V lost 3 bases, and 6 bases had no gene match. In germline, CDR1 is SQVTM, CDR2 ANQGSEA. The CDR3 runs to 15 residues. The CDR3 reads CSVDGRAGGTDTQYF. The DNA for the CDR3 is TGCAGCGTTGACGGACGAGCGGGAGGCACAGATACGCAGTATTTT.

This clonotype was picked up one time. For the CDR3, the DNA is TGTGCCAGCAGCTTAGAATCCCCAGGCGAGCAGTTCTTC. It translates to CASSLESPGEQFF. The chain combines TRBV7-2 with TRBJ2-1, with unresolved D. Germline V CDR1 and CDR2: SGHTA, FQGNSA. V was shortened by 1 base and J by 10 bases, with 11 bases between the two germline ends. This CDR3 has 13 amino acids.

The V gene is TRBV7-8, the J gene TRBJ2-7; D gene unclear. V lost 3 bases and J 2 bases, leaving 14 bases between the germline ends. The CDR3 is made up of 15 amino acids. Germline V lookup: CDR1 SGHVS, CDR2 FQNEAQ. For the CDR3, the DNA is TGTGCCAGCAGCTTTACGAGGACCGGAGCCTACGAGCAGTACTTC. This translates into CASSFTRTGAYEQYF.

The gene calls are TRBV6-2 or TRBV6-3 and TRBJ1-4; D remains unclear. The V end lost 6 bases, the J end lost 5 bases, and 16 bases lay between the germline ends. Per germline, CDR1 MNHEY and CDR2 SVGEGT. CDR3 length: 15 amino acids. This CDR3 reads CASSPRTLANEKLFF. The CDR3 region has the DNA TGTGCCAGCAGCCCCCGGACCCTGGCCAATGAAAAACTGTTTTTT.

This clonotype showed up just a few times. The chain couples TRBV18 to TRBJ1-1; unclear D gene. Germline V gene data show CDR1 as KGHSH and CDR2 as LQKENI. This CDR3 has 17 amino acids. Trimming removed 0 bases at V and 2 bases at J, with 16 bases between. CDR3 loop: CASSPPNSHAVNTEAFF. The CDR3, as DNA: TGTGCCAGCTCACCACCTAACAGTCATGCAGTAAACACTGAAGCTTTCTTT. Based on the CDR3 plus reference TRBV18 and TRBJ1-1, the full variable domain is NAGVMQNPRHLVRRRGQEARLRCSPMKGHSHVYWYRQLPEEGLKFMVYLQKENIIDESGMPKERFSAEFPKEGPSILRIQQVVRGDSAAYFCASSPPNSHAVNTEAFFGQGTRLTVV.

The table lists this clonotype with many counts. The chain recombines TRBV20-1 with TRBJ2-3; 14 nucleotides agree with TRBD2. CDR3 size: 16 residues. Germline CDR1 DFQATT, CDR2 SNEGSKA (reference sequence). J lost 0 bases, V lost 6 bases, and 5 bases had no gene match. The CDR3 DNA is TGCAGTGCGTCCGGGACTAGCGGGGGAAGCACAGATACGCAGTATTTT. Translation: CSASGTSGGSTDTQYF.

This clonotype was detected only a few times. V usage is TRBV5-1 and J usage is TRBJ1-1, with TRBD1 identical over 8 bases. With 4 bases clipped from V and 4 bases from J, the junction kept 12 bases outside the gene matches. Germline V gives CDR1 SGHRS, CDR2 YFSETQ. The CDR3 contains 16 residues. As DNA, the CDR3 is TGCGCCAGCAGCCCTCGGACAGGGCGGATGGGCACTGAAGCTTTCTTT. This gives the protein CASSPRTGRMGTEAFF.

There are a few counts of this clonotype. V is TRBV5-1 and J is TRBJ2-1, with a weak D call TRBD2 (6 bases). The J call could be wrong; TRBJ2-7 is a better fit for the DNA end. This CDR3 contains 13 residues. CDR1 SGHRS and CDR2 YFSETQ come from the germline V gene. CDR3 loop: CASSSGAYNEQYF. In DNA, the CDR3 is TGCGCCAGCAGCTCGGGAGCCTACAATGAGCAGTACTTC.

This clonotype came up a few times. The CDR3 nucleotides are TGTGCCAGCAGCCGGGACAGTTTTTACGAGCAGTACTTC. It translates to CASSRDSFYEQYF. The chain is built from TRBV9 and TRBJ2-7; 7 bases are a match to TRBD1. The germline CDR1 and CDR2 sequences are SGDLS and YYNGEE. Trimming removed 4 bases from V and 4 bases from J; junction bases left unmatched: 5. CDR3 length equals 13 residues.

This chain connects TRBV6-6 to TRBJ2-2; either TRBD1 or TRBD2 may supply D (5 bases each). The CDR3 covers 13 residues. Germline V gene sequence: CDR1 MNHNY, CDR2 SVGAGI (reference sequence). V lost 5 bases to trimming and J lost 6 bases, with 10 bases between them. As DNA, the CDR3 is TGTGCCAGCAGTCTTGGGACCTCCGGGGAGCTGTTTTTT. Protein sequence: CASSLGTSGELFF.

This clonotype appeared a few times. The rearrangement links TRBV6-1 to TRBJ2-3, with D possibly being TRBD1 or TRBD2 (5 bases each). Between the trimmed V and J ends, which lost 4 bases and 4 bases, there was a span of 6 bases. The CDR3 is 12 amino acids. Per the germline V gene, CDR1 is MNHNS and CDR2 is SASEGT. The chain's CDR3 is CASSGGADTQYF. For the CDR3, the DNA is TGTGCCAGCAGTGGAGGGGCAGATACGCAGTATTTT.

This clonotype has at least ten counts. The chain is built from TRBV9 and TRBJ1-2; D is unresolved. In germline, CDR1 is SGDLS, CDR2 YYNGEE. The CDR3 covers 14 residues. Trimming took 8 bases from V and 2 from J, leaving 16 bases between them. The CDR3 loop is CASSEGSSNYGYTF. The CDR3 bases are TGTGCCAGTTCGGAGGGCAGCTCCAACTATGGCTACACCTTC. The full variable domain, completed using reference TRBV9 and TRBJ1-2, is DSGVTQTPKHLITATGQRVTLRCSPRSGDLSVYWYQQSLDQGLQFLIQYYNGEERAKGNILERFSAQQFPDLHSELNLSSLELGDSALYFCASSEGSSNYGYTFGSGTRLTVV.

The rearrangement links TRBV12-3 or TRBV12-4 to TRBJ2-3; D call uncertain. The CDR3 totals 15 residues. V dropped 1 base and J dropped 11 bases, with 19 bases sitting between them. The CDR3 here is CASSLGVRSTDVQYF. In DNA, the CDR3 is TGTGCCAGCAGTTTAGGGGTCAGAAGCACAGATGTGCAGTATTTT.

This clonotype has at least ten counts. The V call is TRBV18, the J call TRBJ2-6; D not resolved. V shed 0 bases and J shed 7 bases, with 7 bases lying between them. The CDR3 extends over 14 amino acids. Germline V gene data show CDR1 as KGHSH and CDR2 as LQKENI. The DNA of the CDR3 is TGTGCCAGCTCACCACCCGGGTCTGCCAACGTCCTGACTTTC. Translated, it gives CASSPPGSANVLTF.

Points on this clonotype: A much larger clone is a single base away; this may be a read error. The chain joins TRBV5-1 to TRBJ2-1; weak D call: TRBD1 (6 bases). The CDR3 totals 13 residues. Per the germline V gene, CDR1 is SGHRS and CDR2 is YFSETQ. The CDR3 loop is CANSMDRYNEQFF. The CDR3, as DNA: TGCGCCAACAGCATGGACAGATACAATGAGCAGTTCTTC.

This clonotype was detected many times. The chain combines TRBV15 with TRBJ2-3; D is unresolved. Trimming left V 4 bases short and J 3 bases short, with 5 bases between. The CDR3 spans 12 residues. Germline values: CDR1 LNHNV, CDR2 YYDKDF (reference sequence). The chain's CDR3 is CATSIPTDTQYF. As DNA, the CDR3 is TGTGCCACCAGCATACCTACAGATACGCAGTATTTT.

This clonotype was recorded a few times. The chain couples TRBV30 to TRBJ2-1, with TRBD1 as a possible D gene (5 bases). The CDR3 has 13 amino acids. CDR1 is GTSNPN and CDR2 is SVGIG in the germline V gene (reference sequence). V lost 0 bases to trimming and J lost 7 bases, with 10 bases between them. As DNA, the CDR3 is TGTGCCTGGAGTGTGGGGCGGAAGAATGAGCAGTTCTTC. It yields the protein CAWSVGRKNEQFF.

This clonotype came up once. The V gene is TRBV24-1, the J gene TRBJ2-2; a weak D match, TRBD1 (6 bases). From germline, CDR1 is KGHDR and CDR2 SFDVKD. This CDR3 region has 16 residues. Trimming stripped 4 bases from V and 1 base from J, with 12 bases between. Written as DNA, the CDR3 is TGTGCCACCAGTGACTATTCGACAGGGAACACCGGGGAGCTGTTTTTT. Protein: CATSDYSTGNTGELFF.

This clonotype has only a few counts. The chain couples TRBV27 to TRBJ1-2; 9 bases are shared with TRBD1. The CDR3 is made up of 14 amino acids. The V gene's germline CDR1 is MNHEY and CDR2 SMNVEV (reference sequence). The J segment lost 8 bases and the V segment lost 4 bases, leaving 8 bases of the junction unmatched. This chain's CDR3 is CASSWGQGGGGYTF. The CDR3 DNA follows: TGTGCCAGCAGTTGGGGACAGGGTGGCGGGGGCTACACCTTC.

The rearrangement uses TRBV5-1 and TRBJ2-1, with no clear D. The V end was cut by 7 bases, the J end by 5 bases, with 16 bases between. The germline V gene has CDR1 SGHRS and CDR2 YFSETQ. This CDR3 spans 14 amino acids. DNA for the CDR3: TGCGCCAGCCGCCGAGGAGACATCAACAATGAGCAGTTCTTC. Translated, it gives CASRRGDINNEQFF.

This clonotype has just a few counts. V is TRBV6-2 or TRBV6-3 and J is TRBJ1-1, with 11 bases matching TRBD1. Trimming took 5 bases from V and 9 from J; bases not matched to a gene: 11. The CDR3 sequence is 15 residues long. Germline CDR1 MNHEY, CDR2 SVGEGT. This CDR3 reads CASSGRTGGRGKAFF. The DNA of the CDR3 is TGTGCCAGCAGTGGTCGGACAGGGGGCCGTGGTAAAGCTTTCTTT.

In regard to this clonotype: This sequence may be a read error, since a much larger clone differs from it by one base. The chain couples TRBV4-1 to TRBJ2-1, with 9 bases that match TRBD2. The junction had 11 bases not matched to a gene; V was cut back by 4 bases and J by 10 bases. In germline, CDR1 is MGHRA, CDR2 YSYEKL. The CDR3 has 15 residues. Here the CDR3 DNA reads TGCGCCAGCAGCCGAGATCCGGGACTAGCCCTGGAGCAGTTCTTC. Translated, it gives CASSRDPGLALEQFF.

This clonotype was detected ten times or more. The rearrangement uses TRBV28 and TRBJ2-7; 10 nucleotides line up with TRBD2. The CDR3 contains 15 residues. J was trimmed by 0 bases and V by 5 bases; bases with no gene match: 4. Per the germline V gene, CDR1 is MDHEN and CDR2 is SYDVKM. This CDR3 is CASSPPSGSSYEQYF. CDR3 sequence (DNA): TGTGCCAGCAGTCCACCTAGCGGGAGCTCCTACGAGCAGTACTTC. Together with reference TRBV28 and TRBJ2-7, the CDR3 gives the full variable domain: DVKVTQSSRYLVKRTGEKVFLECVQDMDHENMFWYRQDPGLGLRLIYFSYDVKMKEKGDIPEGYSVSREKKERFSLILESASTNQTSMYLCASSPPSGSSYEQYFGPGTRLTVT.

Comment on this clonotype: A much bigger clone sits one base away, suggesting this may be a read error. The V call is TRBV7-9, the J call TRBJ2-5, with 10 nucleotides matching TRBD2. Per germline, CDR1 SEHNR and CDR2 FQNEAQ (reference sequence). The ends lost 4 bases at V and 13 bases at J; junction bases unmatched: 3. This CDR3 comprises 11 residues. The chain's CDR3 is CASSSSGRGYF. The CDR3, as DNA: TGTGCCAGCAGCTCTAGCGGGAGAGGGTACTTC.

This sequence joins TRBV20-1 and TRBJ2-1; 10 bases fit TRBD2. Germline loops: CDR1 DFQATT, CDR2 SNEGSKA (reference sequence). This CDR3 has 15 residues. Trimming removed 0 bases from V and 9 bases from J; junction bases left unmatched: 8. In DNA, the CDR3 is TGCAGTGCTAGAGATTCCCAGCGGGGGGGCGGTGAGCAGTTCTTC. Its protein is CSARDSQRGGGEQFF.

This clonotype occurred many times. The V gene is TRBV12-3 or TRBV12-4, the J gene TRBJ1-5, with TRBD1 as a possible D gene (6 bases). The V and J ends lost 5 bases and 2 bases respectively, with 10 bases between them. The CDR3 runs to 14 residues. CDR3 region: CASSPSGGNQPQHF. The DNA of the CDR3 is TGTGCCAGCAGTCCCTCAGGGGGCAATCAGCCCCAGCATTTT.